This TCR beta chain comes out of a study of liver allograft versus peripheral blood T cells. The overall study: The study compared liver allograft T cell receptor repertoires against peripheral blood repertoires of liver transplant recipients.

Broader study findings: Peripheral blood repertoires reportedly differed from the T cell receptor repertoires found inside liver allografts.

TCRdb re-called the reads through MiXCR, storing one row per CDR3 protein. The sample records more than 3,000 distinct CDR3 sequences, 20% to 25% being singletons. In this sample, this clonotype turned up once. Its antigen is unidentified. The CDR3 loop spans 13 amino acids. Germline CDR1 reads SGHTA; CDR2 reads FQGNSA. The V end lost 2 bases, the J end lost 7 bases, and 9 bases lay between the germline ends. The rearrangement joins TRBV7-2 to TRBJ2-1; tentative D call: TRBD1 (6 bases). The origin of this receptor is a human patient who had a liver transplant. T cells may partly derive from the graft donor. CDR3 sequence: CASSLSRGNEQFF. The CDR3 DNA is TGTGCCAGCAGCTTAAGTAGGGGGAATGAGCAGTTCTTC. Using reference TRBV7-2 and TRBJ2-1 for the parts outside the CDR3, the full variable domain is GAGVSQSPSNKVTEKGKDVELRCDPISGHTALYWYRQSLGQGLEFLIYFQGNSAPDKSGLPSDRFSAERTGGSVSTLTIQRTQQEDSAVYLCASSLSRGNEQFFGPGTRLTVL.